These 24 T cell receptor beta chains came from one sample sequenced in a study of cytomegalovirus exposure and HLA in healthy donors. The PCR used 60 Vbeta and 13 Jbeta primers. The data were produced by immunoSEQ multiplex PCR, yet TCRdb's version contains in-frame clones alone and is incomplete. The sample consists of 170,000 or so clones, 84% of them appearing once. What was sequenced was PBMCs. The source is a man younger than 35 in good health and CMV-seronegative.

The CDR3 DNA sequence: TGTGCCAGCAGTGAATGGGGGACAGGTTATAGCAATCAGCCCCAGCATTTT. Protein: CASSEWGTGYSNQPQHF. This sequence joins TRBV2 and TRBJ1-5; 8 positions agree with TRBD1. This CDR3 has 17 residues. The germline CDR1 and CDR2 sequences are SNHLY and FYNNEI. J was trimmed by 0 bases and V by 2 bases; bases with no gene match: 6.

The V gene is TRBV6-5, the J gene TRBJ1-2; a possible D gene is TRBD1 (5 bases). In germline, CDR1 is MNHEY, CDR2 SVGAGI. CDR3 size: 15 residues. V lost 1 base and J 0 bases, leaving 9 bases between the germline ends. CDR3 region: CASSYLGAPNYGYTF. The DNA for the CDR3 is TGTGCCAGCAGTTACTTAGGGGCCCCTAACTATGGCTACACCTTC.

The chain employs TRBV7-2 and TRBJ1-2; perhaps TRBD1 as D (6 bases). The CDR3 is 16 residues long. Trimming shortened V by 5 bases and J by 6 bases, and 22 bases separated the two germline ends. Germline CDR1 and CDR2: SGHTA and FQGNSA. Here the CDR3 reads CASSIPRDTPRDGYTF. CDR3 DNA sequence: TGTGCCAGCAGCATCCCTCGGGACACCCCTAGGGATGGCTACACCTTC.

The V call is TRBV12-5, the J call TRBJ2-3; 7 nucleotides agree with TRBD2. In germline, CDR1 is LGHNT, CDR2 FRNRAP. The CDR3 loop spans 14 amino acids. V gave up 4 bases and J gave up 0 bases; unmatched junction bases: 1. The DNA of the CDR3 is TGTGCTAGTGGTTCCGGGAGGAGCACAGATACGCAGTATTTT. Protein product: CASGSGRSTDTQYF.

J is TRBJ2-3 and V is TRBV14; 12 nucleotides align to TRBD2. The junction had 6 bases not matched to a gene; V was cut back by 0 bases and J by 5 bases. The CDR3 loop spans 17 amino acids. Germline-derived CDR1 and CDR2 are SGHDN and FVKESK. CDR3 loop: CASSQDTLAGGRDTQYF. The CDR3, as DNA: TGTGCCAGCAGCCAAGATACCCTAGCGGGAGGGCGAGATACGCAGTATTTT.

The J gene is TRBJ1-6, the V gene TRBV7-6; possibly TRBD1 for D (6 bases). CDR3 length: 15 amino acids. Germline assignment: CDR1 SGHVS and CDR2 FNYEAQ. Trimming shortened V by 1 base and J by 5 bases, and 9 bases separated the two germline ends. CDR3 sequence (DNA): TGTGCCAGCAGCTTAGTGCAGGGGAATAATTCACCCCTCCACTTT. This sequence encodes CASSLVQGNNSPLHF.

As to this clone: A read error may account for a junction end that differs from germline. This sequence joins TRBV7-7 and TRBJ2-5; D might be TRBD2 (6 bases). Germline V gene data show CDR1 as SSHAT and CDR2 as FNYEAQ (reference sequence). This CDR3 spans 15 amino acids. The chain's CDR3 is CASSLASSGQETQYF. In DNA, the CDR3 is TGTGCTAGCAGCTTAGCGAGTAGCGGACAAGAGACCCAGTACTTC. The whole variable domain, filled in from reference TRBV7-7 and TRBJ2-5, reads GAGVSQSPRYKVTKRGQDVTLRCDPISSHATLYWYQQALGQGPEFLTYFNYEAQPDKSGLPSDRFSAERPEGSISTLTIQRTEQRDSAMYRCASSLASSGQETQYFGPGTRLLVL.

The table lists this clone with a few counts. V and J are TRBV5-1 and TRBJ1-2; D might be TRBD1 (5 bases). The CDR3 totals 13 residues. Germline CDR1 reads SGHRS; CDR2 reads YFSETQ. The V gene lost 1 base and the J gene lost 6 bases, with 10 bases spanning the gap. CDR3 sequence (DNA): TGCGCCAGCAGCTTGTCGGCACAGGATGGCTACACCTTC. Protein: CASSLSAQDGYTF.

The chain recombines TRBV28 with TRBJ2-3, with D maybe TRBD2 (6 bases). Trimming removed 4 bases from V and 1 base from J, with 12 bases in between. The CDR3 consists of 15 residues. CDR1 MDHEN and CDR2 SYDVKM come from the germline V gene. The CDR3 protein is CASSSPGLGTDTQYF. The DNA for the CDR3 is TGTGCCAGCAGTTCGCCGGGACTCGGCACAGATACGCAGTATTTT. The variable domain in full, with the rest retrieved from reference TRBV28 and TRBJ2-3, is DVKVTQSSRYLVKRTGEKVFLECVQDMDHENMFWYRQDPGLGLRLIYFSYDVKMKEKGDIPEGYSVSREKKERFSLILESASTNQTSMYLCASSSPGLGTDTQYFGPGTRLTVL.

The rearrangement joins TRBV19 to TRBJ1-3, with 8 bases aligning to TRBD1. The CDR3 totals 15 residues. V lost 3 bases and J lost 4; bases outside the gene matches: 5. Germline V gene data show CDR1 as LNHDA and CDR2 as SQIVND (reference sequence). The CDR3 region is CASSIWTGPGNTIYF. CDR3 nucleotides: TGTGCCAGTAGTATTTGGACAGGGCCCGGAAACACCATATATTTT.

The chain has TRBV19 and TRBJ1-4, with TRBD1 identical over 8 bases. V was pared by 4 bases and J by 5 bases, with 9 bases of the junction left unmatched. The CDR3 has 16 amino acids. Germline V CDR1 and CDR2: LNHDA, SQIVND (reference sequence). The CDR3 reads CASSTDWTGKNEKLFF. The CDR3 DNA reads as TGTGCCAGTAGTACCGACTGGACAGGGAAAAATGAAAAACTGTTTTTT. The full variable domain, in which reference TRBV19 and TRBJ1-4 provide the parts outside the CDR3, is DGGITQSPKYLFRKEGQNVTLSCEQNLNHDAMYWYRQDPGQGLRLIYYSQIVNDFQKGDIAEGYSVSREKKESFPLTVTSAQKNPTAFYLCASSTDWTGKNEKLFFGSGTQLSVL.

The gene calls are TRBV7-3 and TRBJ2-3, with 10 positions matching TRBD2. The V and J ends lost 7 bases and 4 bases, in that order; junction bases with no gene match: 8. From germline, CDR1 is SGHTA and CDR2 FQGTGA. The CDR3 sequence is 15 residues long. CDR3 in amino acids: CASTNSGGAADTQYF. The CDR3 DNA is TGTGCCAGCACCAACAGCGGGGGGGCGGCAGATACGCAGTATTTT.

This rearrangement joins TRBV2 to TRBJ1-2; 7 nucleotides line up with TRBD1. CDR1 is SNHLY and CDR2 is FYNNEI in the germline V gene. Trimming cost V 6 bases and J 2 bases; bases outside gene matches: 12. The CDR3 runs 16 residues. CDR3 amino acids: CASSLKVDRANYGYTF. Here the CDR3 DNA reads TGTGCCAGCAGCCTGAAAGTCGACAGGGCGAACTATGGCTACACCTTC.

J is TRBJ2-3 and V is TRBV9; TRBD1 is a possible D gene (6 bases). Trimming removed 6 bases at V and 3 bases at J, with 17 bases between. Germline values: CDR1 SGDLS, CDR2 YYNGEE. The CDR3 extends over 15 amino acids. The DNA of the CDR3 is TGTGCCAGCACCCAGGGGCAGGGTTTGACAGATACGCAGTATTTT. This codes for CASTQGQGLTDTQYF.

The V and J genes are TRBV28 and TRBJ2-7; perhaps TRBD1 as D (6 bases). CDR3 length: 13 residues. V was pared by 6 bases and J by 3 bases, with 12 bases between. CDR1 and CDR2 (germline): MDHEN, SYDVKM. CDR3 DNA: TGTGCCAGCAGGACAGGAAAAGTCTACGAGCAGTACTTC. Translated, it gives CASRTGKVYEQYF.

This clone was seen a few times. Other nucleotide sequences from this sample produce the same CDR3. For the CDR3, the DNA is TGTGCCAGCAGTAGAGGGGGTGAAGCTTTCTTT. Protein sequence: CASSRGGEAFF. The rearrangement links TRBV6-5 to TRBJ1-1; TRBD1 is a possible D gene (6 bases). CDR3 length: 11 amino acids. V lost 5 bases and J 7 bases, leaving 8 bases between the germline ends. Germline-derived CDR1 and CDR2 are MNHEY and SVGAGI.

This clone was recorded once. The chain has TRBV29-1 and TRBJ1-1; no definite D call. Per the germline V gene, CDR1 is SQVTM and CDR2 is ANQGSEA. The CDR3 spans 12 residues. The germline V and J ends were trimmed by 4 bases and 1 base, with 7 bases remaining between them. The CDR3 sequence is CSVVSWNTEAFF. CDR3 DNA: TGCAGCGTTGTTTCTTGGAACACTGAAGCTTTCTTT.

The CDR3 here is CASSVVRAGELFF. CDR3 DNA: TGTGCCAGCAGCGTAGTGAGGGCCGGGGAGCTGTTTTTT. The chain has TRBV9 and TRBJ2-2; perhaps TRBD2 as D (5 bases). Germline V CDR1 and CDR2: SGDLS, YYNGEE. V was shortened by 0 bases and J by 6 bases, with 6 bases between the two germline ends. The CDR3 contains 13 residues.

This sequence joins TRBV15 and TRBJ2-1, with a weak D call TRBD2 (5 bases). This CDR3 is 16 amino acids long. Germline V gene sequence: CDR1 LNHNV, CDR2 YYDKDF (reference sequence). V lost 0 bases and J 4 bases, leaving 13 bases between the germline ends. DNA for the CDR3: TGTGCCACCAGCAGAGAAACCCCCGGGGTTTACAATGAGCAGTTCTTC. Its translation: CATSRETPGVYNEQFF.

The rearrangement joins TRBV6-5 to TRBJ2-7, with 7 positions matching TRBD1. CDR3 length: 14 residues. Per the germline V gene, CDR1 is MNHEY and CDR2 is SVGAGI. After removal of 5 bases from V and 0 bases from J, the junction contained 4 bases not matched to a gene. This CDR3 reads CASSRGQNSYEQYF. CDR3 DNA: TGTGCCAGCAGTCGGGGACAGAACTCCTACGAGCAGTACTTC.

The V gene is TRBV7-2, the J gene TRBJ2-2, with a possible D match to TRBD1 (5 bases). The V gene lost 2 bases and the J gene lost 5 bases, with 6 bases spanning the gap. The CDR3 sequence is 13 residues long. The germline CDR1 and CDR2 sequences are SGHTA and FQGNSA. The DNA for the CDR3 is TGTGCCAGCAGCTTAACAGGAACCGGGGAGCTGTTTTTT. The encoded protein is CASSLTGTGELFF.

As DNA, the CDR3 is TGTGCCATCAGTAGCGGGGGGGCCCACACCGGGGAGCTGTTTTTT. Translating gives CAISSGGAHTGELFF. The chain joins TRBV10-3 to TRBJ2-2; 10 nucleotides match TRBD2. J was trimmed by 3 bases and V by 5 bases; bases with no gene match: 3. The CDR3 covers 15 residues. The germline V gene has CDR1 ENHRY and CDR2 SYGVKD.

This clone was counted once. The chain has TRBV5-4 and TRBJ2-5; 10 bases align to TRBD1. The CDR3 loop spans 16 amino acids. J lost 3 bases, V lost 4 bases, and 9 bases had no gene match. In germline, CDR1 is SGHNT, CDR2 YYREEE (reference sequence). The DNA for the CDR3 is TGTGCCAGCAGCCCCCGACAGGGGGCGTTTAAAGAGACCCAGTACTTC. Residues: CASSPRQGAFKETQYF.

V gene TRBV5-1 combines with J gene TRBJ1-3; TRBD1 matches 7 bases. This CDR3 is built from 13 residues. Germline V gene sequence: CDR1 SGHRS, CDR2 YFSETQ. Losses at the gene ends were 2 bases for V and 8 bases for J; bases not matched to a gene: 4. This CDR3 is CASSLPGGDTIYF. The CDR3 region has the DNA TGCGCCAGCAGCTTACCAGGGGGAGACACCATATATTTT. Supplemented by reference TRBV5-1 and TRBJ1-3, the full variable domain reads KAGVTQTPRYLIKTRGQQVTLSCSPISGHRSVSWYQQTPGQGLQFLFEYFSETQRNKGNFPGRFSGRQFSNSRSEMNVSTLELGDSALYLCASSLPGGDTIYFGEGSWLTVV.